Listed below are T cell receptor beta chains from one sample, sequenced in a study of regulatory T cells in long-lasting Graves disease. TCRdb reprocessed the multiplex PCR reads with MiXCR, giving one entry per CDR3 protein. The sample includes hundreds of thousands of distinct CDR3 sequences, roughly 15% of them seen just once. This sample also appeared in a second study, on T cells in Graves' hyperthyroidism and ophthalmopathy.

The sample was peripheral blood mononuclear cells (PBMCs), taken at new diagnosis, from a patient treated with antithyroid drugs. These receptors were taken from a woman younger than 45 with Graves disease. The CDR3 runs from the conserved cysteine through the conserved F or W. The D gene is left open where the match is weak. A row's size may be missing; if present it is once, few, many or a size class.

TRBD2	TRBV12-3/TRBV12-4	TRBJ2-7	many	TGTGCCAGCAGATCTACTAGCGGGGCGTCCTACGAGCAGTACTTC	CASRSTSGASYEQYF
.	TRBV30	TRBJ1-3	few	TGTGCCTGGACCAAACAGGGTATCCCTGGAAACACCATATATTTT	CAWTKQGIPGNTIYF
.	TRBV15	TRBJ1-3	.	TGTGCCACCAGCAGAGGAGACAGCCTCTCTGGAAACACCATATATTTT	CATSRGDSLSGNTIYF
.	TRBV5-1	TRBJ1-1	.	TGCGCCAGCAGCTTGGGGTCAGGGATGGGGAAAAAAGCTTTCTTT	CASSLGSGMGKKAFF
TRBD2	TRBV6-1	TRBJ2-3	few	TGTGCCAGCAGTGAAGTGGTTGGGACTAGCGATGGCACAGATACGCAGTATTTT	CASSEVVGTSDGTDTQYF
.	TRBV7-2	TRBJ1-2	many	TGTGCCAGCAGCTTAGTTTCCGCGTATGGCTACACCTTC	CASSLVSAYGYTF
TRBD2	TRBV9	TRBJ2-1	.	TGTGCCAGCAGCGTAACTAGCGGGAGCTCTGATGAGCAGTTCTTC	CASSVTSGSSDEQFF
.	TRBV18	TRBJ2-1	few	TGTGCCAGCTCACGACTACAGGAGAGTGAGCAGTTCTTC	CASSRLQESEQFF
.	TRBV6-5	TRBJ1-2	many	TGTGCCAGCAGTTACGATCGGGGGTCGTATGGCTACACCTTC	CASSYDRGSYGYTF
.	TRBV20-1	TRBJ1-6	.	TGCAGTGCTAGAAACAGCCGCTCCTCCTATAATTCACCCCTCCACTTT	CSARNSRSSYNSPLHF
.	TRBV28	TRBJ1-1	many	TGTGCCAGCAGTTTACGCACTGAAGCTTTCTTT	CASSLRTEAFF
.	TRBV7-2	TRBJ1-2	many	TGTGCCAGCAGGAAGACAGTTAACTATGGCTACACCTTC	CASRKTVNYGYTF
.	TRBV3-1	TRBJ1-1	many	TGTGCCAGCAGCCAAGATGCAGGGGAAGTGGTCACTGAAGCTTTCTTT	CASSQDAGEVVTEAFF
TRBD1	TRBV7-6	TRBJ2-7	many	TGTGCCAGCAGCCGCCGGGACAGGGGAGGCGAGCAGTACTTC	CASSRRDRGGEQYF
.	TRBV7-9	TRBJ2-1	.	TGTGCCAGCAGCTTAGGGCCGAGGGGCATCAATGAGCAGTTCTTC	CASSLGPRGINEQFF
TRBD2	TRBV27	TRBJ2-3	many	TGTGCCAGCAGTGAGATAGCGGGAGGGCCTCCAGATACGCAGTATTTT	CASSEIAGGPPDTQYF
TRBD1	TRBV5-4	TRBJ2-1	.	TGTGCCAGCAGCTTGGCCCCCGGGACAGGGGGCGGTGAGCAGTTCTTC	CASSLAPGTGGGEQFF
TRBD2	TRBV6-1	TRBJ2-3	few	TGTGCCAGCGTGGGACTAGCTGAAAACACAGATACGCAGTATTTT	CASVGLAENTDTQYF
.	TRBV29-1	TRBJ1-5	many	TGCAGCGTTGAAGTGACAATCGGTCAGCCCCAGCATTTT	CSVEVTIGQPQHF
TRBD1	TRBV5-5	TRBJ1-2	.	TGTGCCAGCAGCTTGGGGCCTGAGGGACAGGGTGGTTATGGCTACACCTTC	CASSLGPEGQGGYGYTF
TRBD2	TRBV5-1	TRBJ2-7	.	TGCGCCAGCAGGAGGGAGACTAGCGGGATATACGAGCAGTACTTC	CASRRETSGIYEQYF
.	TRBV7-2	TRBJ2-1	medium-sized	TGTGCCAGCAGCTTATCCCTAGCGAGCACACAGGAGCAGTTCTTC	CASSLSLASTQEQFF
TRBD1	TRBV5-1	TRBJ1-2	.	TGCGCCAGCAGCCCGGCCGGGACAGGGGGAGGCTATGGCTACACCTTC	CASSPAGTGGGYGYTF
TRBD1	TRBV5-1	TRBJ2-7	.	TGCGCCAGCAGCCCCGCGGGACAGGGAAACTACGAGCAGTACTTC	CASSPAGQGNYEQYF
.	TRBV20-1	TRBJ1-2	.	TGCAGTGCCCTTCATACAGGGTATGGCTACACCTTC	CSALHTGYGYTF
.	TRBV20-1	TRBJ1-1	.	TGCAGTGCTAGAGGCTTAGACATAGACGGAATGAACACTGAAGCTTTCTTT	CSARGLDIDGMNTEAFF
TRBD1	TRBV30	TRBJ1-1	.	TGTGCCTGGAGTCATCCGGACAGGAGGAACACTGAAGCTTTCTTT	CAWSHPDRRNTEAFF
.	TRBV20-1	TRBJ2-2	.	TGCAGTGCTAGTTCCCTCCGGATGCACACCGGGGAGCTGTTTTTT	CSASSLRMHTGELFF
.	TRBV5-6	TRBJ1-5	.	TGTGCCAGCAGCTTCCGGACAAACAATCAGCCCCAGCATTTT	CASSFRTNNQPQHF
TRBD2	TRBV13	TRBJ2-3	.	TGCGCCAGCAGCCCACCCACTAGCGGGGCCACAGATACGCAGTATTTT	CASSPPTSGATDTQYF
.	TRBV7-2	TRBJ2-7	many	TGTGCCAGCAGCCCGGCGGGGCCGGGGAACGAGCAGTACTTC	CASSPAGPGNEQYF
.	TRBV9	TRBJ2-3	few	TGTGCCAGCAGCGTATTAGACGGGAGTGGTAGCACAGATACGCAGTATTTT	CASSVLDGSGSTDTQYF
.	TRBV14	TRBJ1-4	.	TGTGCCAGCAGCCAAGGAGGCAGAGGGTTTACGTATGAAAAACTGTTTTTT	CASSQGGRGFTYEKLFF
.	TRBV29-1	TRBJ2-2	many	TGCAGCGTTGGCCCCTCGTACGGGGAGCTGTTTTTT	CSVGPSYGELFF
.	TRBV5-4	TRBJ1-1	.	TGTGCCAGCAGCTCCACCGGGACGGGGTACGATGCGGCTTTCTTT	CASSSTGTGYDAAFF
.	TRBV5-1	TRBJ2-3	many	TGCGCCAGCAGCTTGGCCGGGAAGAGCACAGATACGCAGTATTTT	CASSLAGKSTDTQYF
.	TRBV28	TRBJ2-1	many	TGTGCCAGCAGTTTATGGACCCATGGGCAGTTCTTC	CASSLWTHGQFF
.	TRBV7-9	TRBJ2-3	many	TGTGCCAGCAGCTTAATCGGATCAGATACGCAGTATTTT	CASSLIGSDTQYF
.	TRBV10-3	TRBJ1-1	many	TGTGCCATCAGTGCCGGGACACTAAACACTGAAGCTTTCTTT	CAISAGTLNTEAFF
TRBD1	TRBV7-8	TRBJ2-3	many	TGTGCCAGCAGCCTCTCCCGACAGGGGATAAAGCATACGCAGTATTTT	CASSLSRQGIKHTQYF
.	TRBV28	TRBJ1-5	many	TGTGCCAGCAGTTGGGGGGAGAAGAATCAGCCCCAGCATTTT	CASSWGEKNQPQHF
TRBD2	TRBV20-1	TRBJ2-2	few	TGCAGTGCTCCCCTGGGGGCGGGAGGGAACACCGGGGAGCTGTTTTTT	CSAPLGAGGNTGELFF
TRBD1	TRBV27	TRBJ2-7	few	TGTGCCAGCAGGCTTGGACAGGACGCCTACGAGCAGTACTTC	CASRLGQDAYEQYF
.	TRBV2	TRBJ1-3	.	TGTGCCAGCAGTGTTGGTGTAGAGCGCATCATATATTTT	CASSVGVERIIYF
TRBD2	TRBV7-3	TRBJ2-2	few	TGTGCCAGCAGCTCCTTAACGGGGCTAGCGGGAGGGCCTGACACCGGGGAGCTGTTTTTT	CASSSLTGLAGGPDTGELFF